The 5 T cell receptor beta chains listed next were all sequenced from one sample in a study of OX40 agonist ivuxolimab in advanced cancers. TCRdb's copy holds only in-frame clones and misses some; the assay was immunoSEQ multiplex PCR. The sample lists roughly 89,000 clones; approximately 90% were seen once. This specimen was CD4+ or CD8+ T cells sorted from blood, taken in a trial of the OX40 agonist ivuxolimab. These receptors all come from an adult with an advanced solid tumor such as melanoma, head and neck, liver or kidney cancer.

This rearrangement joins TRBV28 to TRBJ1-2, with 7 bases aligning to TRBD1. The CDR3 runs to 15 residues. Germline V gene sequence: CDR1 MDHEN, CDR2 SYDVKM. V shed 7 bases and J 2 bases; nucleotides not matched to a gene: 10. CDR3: CASNLHQQGNYGYTF. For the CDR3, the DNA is TGTGCCAGCAACCTACACCAACAGGGGAACTATGGCTACACCTTC.

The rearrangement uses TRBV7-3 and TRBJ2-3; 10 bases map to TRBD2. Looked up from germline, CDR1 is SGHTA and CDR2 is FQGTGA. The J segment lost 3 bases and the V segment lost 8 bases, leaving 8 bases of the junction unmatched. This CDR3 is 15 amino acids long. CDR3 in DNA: TGTGCCAGCGCTGACAGCGGGAGGGGAACAGATACGCAGTATTTT. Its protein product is CASADSGRGTDTQYF.

CDR3 sequence (DNA): TGTGCCAGTAGGGGGGCATCGGATAGCAATCAGCCCCAGCATTTT. Translating it yields CASRGASDSNQPQHF. This chain connects TRBV19 to TRBJ1-5, with D tentatively TRBD1 (6 bases). The germline V gene has CDR1 LNHDA and CDR2 SQIVND (reference sequence). CDR3 length: 15 residues. Deletions cut 6 bases from V and 0 bases from J, with 12 bases between.

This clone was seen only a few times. CDR3 protein: CASSQVNGGSTDTQYF. In nucleotides, the CDR3 is TGCGCCAGCAGCCAAGTGAACGGCGGGAGCACAGATACGCAGTATTTT. The V call is TRBV4-1, the J call TRBJ2-3; D is perhaps TRBD2 (5 bases). CDR1 and CDR2 (germline): MGHRA, YSYEKL. V lost 1 base and J 0 bases, leaving 11 bases between the germline ends. CDR3 length: 16 residues.

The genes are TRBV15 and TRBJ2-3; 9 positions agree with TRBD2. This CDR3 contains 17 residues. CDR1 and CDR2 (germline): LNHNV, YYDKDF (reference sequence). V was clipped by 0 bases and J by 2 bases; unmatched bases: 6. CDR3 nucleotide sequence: TGTGCCACCAGCAGAGAGGGTCTAGCGGGGTTCACAGATACGCAGTATTTT. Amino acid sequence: CATSREGLAGFTDTQYF.